One and the same sample provided the 15 T cell receptor beta chains below, sequenced in a study of regulatory T cells in long-lasting Graves disease. Described time point: newly diagnosed GD, antithyroid drugs for less than 3 months. Isolated PBMC RNA provided the starting material for the TCR library. Arm-PCR of CDR3 regions with iRepertoire HTBI primers generated TCR beta libraries. TCRdb itself ran the multiplex PCR reads through MiXCR, one entry per CDR3 protein. The sample records some 600,000 distinct CDR3 sequences, roughly 16% being singletons. Another study also made use of these data, one on T cells in Graves' hyperthyroidism and ophthalmopathy.

Sequencing was performed on peripheral blood mononuclear cells (PBMCs), taken at new diagnosis, from a patient treated with antithyroid drugs. The receptors come from a man aged 18 to 29 with Graves disease.

There are many counts of this clonotype. The chain couples TRBV28 to TRBJ2-4, with a tentative D call TRBD2 (6 bases). V was clipped by 6 bases and J by 1 base, with 10 bases between them. Per the germline V gene, CDR1 is MDHEN and CDR2 is SYDVKM. CDR3 size: 14 residues. The CDR3 here is CASSLAGAKNIQYF. The CDR3, as DNA: TGTGCCAGCAGCCTCGCGGGGGCCAAAAACATTCAGTACTTC.

There are a few counts of this clonotype. A much larger clone differs by one base, so this may be a read error. J is TRBJ2-3 and V is TRBV3-1, with a tentative D call TRBD2 (6 bases). The CDR3 is 16 residues long. Germline CDR1 and CDR2: LGHDT and YNNKEL (reference sequence). The CDR3 protein is CASGQVSGSGTDTQYF. CDR3 coding DNA: TGTGCCAGCGGCCAAGTATCCGGGAGTGGCACAGATACGCAGTATTTT.

This clonotype has at least ten counts. The V and J genes are TRBV20-1 and TRBJ2-1, with 10 positions matching TRBD2. The CDR3 has 14 residues. Germline loops: CDR1 DFQATT, CDR2 SNEGSKA (reference sequence). V lost 3 bases and J lost 10; bases outside the gene matches: 9. CDR3 sequence (DNA): TGCAGTGCTAGGGGAACTAGCGGGGTGAGGGAGCAGTTCTTC. Translating it yields CSARGTSGVREQFF.

This clonotype was seen at least ten times. The CDR3 does not end in the conserved phenylalanine or tryptophan, so this is likely a read error. The DNA is left out, because the CDR3 cannot be placed on it with certainty; the CDR3 is given as TCRdb lists it. This sequence joins TRBV2 and TRBJ2-1; TRBD2 is the table's D call and was not checked against the DNA. The CDR3 is made up of 12 amino acids, end residues included. The germline CDR1 and CDR2 sequences are SNHLY and FYNNEI. This CDR3 reads CASNPLAGPPVV.

This clonotype occurred a few times. V and J are TRBV5-1 and TRBJ1-2, with 9 bases aligning to TRBD1. V gave up 0 bases and J gave up 6 bases; unmatched junction bases: 3. This CDR3 spans 14 amino acids. Germline CDR1 is SGHRS and CDR2 is YFSETQ. Written as DNA, the CDR3 is TGCGCCAGCAGCTTGGCCGGGACAGGGAATGGCTACACCTTC. Residues: CASSLAGTGNGYTF.

At least ten counts were recorded for this clonotype. The V call is TRBV5-1, the J call TRBJ2-3; 8 bases map to TRBD1. V shed 3 bases and J 4 bases; nucleotides not matched to a gene: 4. Germline loops: CDR1 SGHRS, CDR2 YFSETQ. The CDR3 consists of 14 residues. For the CDR3, the DNA is TGCGCCAGCAGCTGGACAGGGTCCCCAGATACGCAGTATTTT. Its translation is CASSWTGSPDTQYF.

This clonotype was seen only a few times. The rearrangement links TRBV28 to TRBJ2-3; D call uncertain. CDR1 is MDHEN and CDR2 is SYDVKM in the germline V gene. V was cut by 5 bases and J by 2 bases, with 17 bases left in between. The CDR3 totals 16 residues. The CDR3 loop reads CASSPSDRPSTDTQYF. The CDR3 DNA follows: TGTGCCAGCAGTCCTTCAGACCGTCCCTCCACAGATACGCAGTATTTT.

This clonotype was found a few times. The CDR3 DNA reads as TGCAGTGCTTCGAGGACAGATTCCTCCTACGAGCAGTACTTC. Protein: CSASRTDSSYEQYF. The chain combines TRBV20-1 with TRBJ2-7, with D possibly TRBD1 on 6 matching bases. The CDR3 totals 14 residues. With 5 bases removed from V and 0 bases from J, the gap between germline ends came to 14 bases. CDR1 and CDR2 (germline): DFQATT, SNEGSKA (reference sequence).

This clonotype was seen repeatedly, ten times or more. The V and J genes are TRBV28 and TRBJ2-7; D is unclear. CDR3 length equals 15 residues. In germline, CDR1 is MDHEN, CDR2 SYDVKM. The germline V and J ends were trimmed by 2 bases and 0 bases, with 11 bases remaining between them. The CDR3 here is CASSLTESSSYEQYF. The CDR3 coding sequence is TGTGCCAGCAGTTTAACTGAGTCGAGCTCCTACGAGCAGTACTTC.

This clonotype was counted many times. The chain links TRBV6-1 to TRBJ1-1, with 8 bases aligning to TRBD1. CDR1 and CDR2 from the germline V gene are MNHNS and SASEGT. The V gene end was trimmed by 4 bases and the J gene end by 8 bases; junction bases not matched to a gene: 3. This CDR3 comprises 12 residues. In nucleotides, the CDR3 is TGTGCCAGCAGTGTAAACAGGGGGGAAGCTTTCTTT. Translating it yields CASSVNRGEAFF.

The chain uses TRBV13 and TRBJ2-7, with D perhaps TRBD1 (5 bases). Germline CDR1 reads PRHDT; CDR2 reads FYEKMQ (reference sequence). The V and J ends lost 3 bases and 3 bases respectively, with 12 bases between them. This CDR3 spans 14 amino acids. CDR3 sequence: CASSFRTSLYEQYF. The DNA of the CDR3 is TGTGCCAGCAGCTTCCGGACAAGCCTCTACGAGCAGTACTTC.

This clonotype was detected ten times or more. The rearrangement joins TRBV29-1 to TRBJ2-2; D remains ambiguous. Deletions cut 0 bases from V and 0 bases from J, with 11 bases between. CDR1 and CDR2 (germline): SQVTM, ANQGSEA. CDR3 length equals 16 residues. In DNA, the CDR3 is TGCAGCGTTGAAGAACTCGGCAGAGCGAACACCGGGGAGCTGTTTTTT. It specifies CSVEELGRANTGELFF.

This clonotype was seen repeatedly, ten times or more. V gene TRBV2 combines with J gene TRBJ2-5, with TRBD2 identical over 8 bases. Germline CDR1 reads SNHLY; CDR2 reads FYNNEI. Unmatched junction bases numbered 5, after V lost 6 bases and J lost 2 bases. The CDR3 spans 14 residues. In DNA, the CDR3 is TGTGCCAGCAGCGGGAGGGCCGGGCAAGAGACCCAGTACTTC. This gives the protein CASSGRAGQETQYF. Full variable domain (rest looked up from reference TRBV2 and TRBJ2-5): EPEVTQTPSHQVTQMGQEVILRCVPISNHLYFYWYRQILGQKVEFLVSFYNNEISEKSEIFDDQFSVERPDGSNFTLKIRSTKLEDSAMYFCASSGRAGQETQYFGPGTRLLVL.

This chain links TRBV6-1 with TRBJ1-4, with D tentatively TRBD1 (6 bases). CDR3 length equals 16 residues. Trimming took 6 bases from V and 6 from J, leaving 20 bases between them. The germline CDR1 and CDR2 sequences are MNHNS and SASEGT. The CDR3 sequence is CASSVRIDRTDEKLFF. The DNA of the CDR3 is TGTGCCAGCAGCGTACGCATCGACAGGACGGATGAAAAACTGTTTTTT.

The V and J genes are TRBV3-1 and TRBJ1-1; D is perhaps TRBD1 (5 bases). Looked up from germline, CDR1 is LGHDT and CDR2 is YNNKEL (reference sequence). V shed 6 bases and J shed 1 base, with 12 bases lying between them. The CDR3 totals 14 residues. For the CDR3, the DNA is TGTGCCAGCAGTCGCCGGGGGGAGAACACTGAAGCTTTCTTT. Its protein product is CASSRRGENTEAFF.